This T cell receptor beta chain originates from a study of metastatic and nonmetastatic thyroid tumors. Overall study: The comparison covered peripheral blood and tumor or nodule tissue in malignant and benign thyroid patients.

Until they underwent thyroid surgery, no patient had received any treatment. This CDR3 has 14 residues. Germline CDR1 and CDR2: DFQATT and SNEGSKA (reference sequence). V shed 3 bases and J shed 4 bases, with 12 bases lying between them. TCRdb re-called clones via MiXCR from the PCR reads. The table lists approximately 20,000 clones, less than 25% of them singletons, with 17% in the top ten. This clonotype was sampled from a female donor with papillary thyroid cancer or a benign thyroid nodule (not recorded which). Some clones in this sample may be carry-over from other donors' samples. The V call is TRBV20-1, the J call TRBJ1-4; tentatively, D is TRBD1 (5 bases). The specimen sequenced was tumor tissue. CDR3 in DNA: TGCAGTGCTAGTTTAGGGGCCGTTAATGAAAAACTGTTTTTT. Translated, it gives CSASLGAVNEKLFF.